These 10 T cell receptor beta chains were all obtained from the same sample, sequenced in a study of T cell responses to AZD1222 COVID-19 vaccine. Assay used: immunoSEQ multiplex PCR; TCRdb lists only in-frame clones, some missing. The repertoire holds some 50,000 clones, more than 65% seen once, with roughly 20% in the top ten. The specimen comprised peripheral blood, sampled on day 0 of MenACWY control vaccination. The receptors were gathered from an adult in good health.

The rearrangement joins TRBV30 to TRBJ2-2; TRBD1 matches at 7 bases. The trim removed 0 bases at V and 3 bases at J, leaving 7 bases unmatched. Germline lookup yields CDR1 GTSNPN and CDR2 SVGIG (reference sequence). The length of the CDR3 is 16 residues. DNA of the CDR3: TGTGCCTGGAGTGTCCTGAAAGGACAGGACACCGGGGAGCTGTTTTTT. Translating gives CAWSVLKGQDTGELFF.

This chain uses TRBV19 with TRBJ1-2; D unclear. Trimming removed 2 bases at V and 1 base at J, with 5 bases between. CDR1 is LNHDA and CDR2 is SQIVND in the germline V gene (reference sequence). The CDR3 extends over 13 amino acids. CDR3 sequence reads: CASSINSNYGYTF. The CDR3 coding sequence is TGTGCCAGTAGTATAAACAGTAACTATGGCTACACCTTC.

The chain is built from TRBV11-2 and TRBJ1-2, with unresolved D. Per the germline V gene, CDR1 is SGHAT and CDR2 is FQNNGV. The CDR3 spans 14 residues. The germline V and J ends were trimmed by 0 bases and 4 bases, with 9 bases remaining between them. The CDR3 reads CASSLDPGLYGYTF. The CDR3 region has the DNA TGTGCCAGCAGCTTAGACCCAGGCCTCTATGGCTACACCTTC.

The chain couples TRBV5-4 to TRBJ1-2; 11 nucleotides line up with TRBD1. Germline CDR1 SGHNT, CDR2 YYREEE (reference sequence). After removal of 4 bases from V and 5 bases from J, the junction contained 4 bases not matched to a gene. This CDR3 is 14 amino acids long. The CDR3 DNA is TGTGCCAGCAGCCCGGACAGGGGGCTTTATGGCTACACCTTC. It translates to CASSPDRGLYGYTF.

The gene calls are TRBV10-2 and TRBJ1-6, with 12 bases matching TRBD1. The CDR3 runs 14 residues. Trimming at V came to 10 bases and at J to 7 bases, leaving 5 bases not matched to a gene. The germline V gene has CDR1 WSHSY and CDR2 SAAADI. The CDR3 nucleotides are TGCGCCATCCGGGACAGGGGGCTCAATTCACCCCTCCACTTT. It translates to CAIRDRGLNSPLHF.

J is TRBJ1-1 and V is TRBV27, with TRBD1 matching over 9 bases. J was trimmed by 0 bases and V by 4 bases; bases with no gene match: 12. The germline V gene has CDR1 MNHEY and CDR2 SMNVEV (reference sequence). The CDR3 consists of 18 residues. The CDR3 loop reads CASSSPGQGFGMNTEAFF. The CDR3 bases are TGTGCCAGCAGTTCACCGGGACAGGGTTTCGGAATGAACACTGAAGCTTTCTTT.

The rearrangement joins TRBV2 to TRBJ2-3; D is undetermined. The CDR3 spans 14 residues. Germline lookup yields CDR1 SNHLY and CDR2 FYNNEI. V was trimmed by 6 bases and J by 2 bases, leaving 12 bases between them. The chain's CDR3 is CASRKGSNTDTQYF. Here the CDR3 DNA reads TGTGCCAGCAGGAAGGGCAGTAACACAGATACGCAGTATTTT. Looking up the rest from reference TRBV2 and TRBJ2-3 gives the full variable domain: EPEVTQTPSHQVTQMGQEVILRCVPISNHLYFYWYRQILGQKVEFLVSFYNNEISEKSEIFDDQFSVERPDGSNFTLKIRSTKLEDSAMYFCASRKGSNTDTQYFGPGTRLTVL.

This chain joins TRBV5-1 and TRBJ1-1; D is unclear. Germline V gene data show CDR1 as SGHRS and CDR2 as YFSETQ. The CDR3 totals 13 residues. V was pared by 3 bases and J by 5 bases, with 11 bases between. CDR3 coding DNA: TGCGCCAGCAGCTCGGACGGTTGGACTGAAGCTTTCTTT. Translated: CASSSDGWTEAFF.

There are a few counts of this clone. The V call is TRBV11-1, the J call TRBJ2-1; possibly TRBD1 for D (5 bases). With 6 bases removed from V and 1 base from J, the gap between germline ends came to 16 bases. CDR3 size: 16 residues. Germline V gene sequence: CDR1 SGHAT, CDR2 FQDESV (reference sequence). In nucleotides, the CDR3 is TGTGCCAGCAGTTCCGGTTCAAGGGGATCCTACAATGAGCAGTTCTTC. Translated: CASSSGSRGSYNEQFF.

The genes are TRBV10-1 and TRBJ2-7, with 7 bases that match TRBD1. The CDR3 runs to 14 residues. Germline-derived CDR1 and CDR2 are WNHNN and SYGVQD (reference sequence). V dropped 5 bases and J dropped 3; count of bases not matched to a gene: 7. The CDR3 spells CASSSKGANYEQYF. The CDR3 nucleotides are TGCGCCAGCAGTTCGAAGGGGGCGAACTACGAGCAGTACTTC.